A selection of T cell receptor beta chains follows, all from one sample in a study of T cells in Graves' hyperthyroidism and ophthalmopathy. Each CDR3 protein is one row after TCRdb ran MiXCR on the multiplex PCR reads. This sample has approximately 200,000 distinct CDR3 sequences, with about 16% found just once. Sample: blood. The origin of the receptors is a man in his forties with Graves' hyperthyroidism. CDR3s include the opening cysteine and the closing phenylalanine or tryptophan. D genes are given only for firm matches. Clone size is stated in some rows and not others, as once, few, many or a class when expanded.

CDR3aa: CASSPQGLRNQPQHF
CDR3nt: TGTGCCAGCAGCCCTCAGGGGTTACGGAATCAGCCCCAGCATTTT
v_gene: TRBV3-1
d_gene: -
abundance: many
j_gene: TRBJ1-5

CDR3aa: CSAGIQGSGTEAFF
CDR3nt: TGCAGTGCAGGGATACAGGGGAGTGGCACTGAAGCTTTCTTT
v_gene: TRBV20-1
d_gene: TRBD1
abundance: -
j_gene: TRBJ1-1

CDR3aa: CASRAQGHTNEKLFF
CDR3nt: TGTGCCAGCAGAGCCCAGGGGCATACTAATGAAAAACTGTTTTTT
v_gene: TRBV6-1
d_gene: -
abundance: -
j_gene: TRBJ1-4

CDR3aa: CASSPGSYQETQYF
CDR3nt: TGTGCCAGCAGTCCGGGGTCCTACCAAGAGACCCAGTACTTC
v_gene: TRBV28
d_gene: -
abundance: many
j_gene: TRBJ2-5

CDR3aa: CASSLGGQEYGYTF
CDR3nt: TGCGCCAGCAGCTTGGGGGGACAGGAATATGGCTACACCTTC
v_gene: TRBV5-1
d_gene: TRBD1
abundance: many
j_gene: TRBJ1-2

CDR3aa: CASSTSGGALSIEQFF
CDR3nt: TGTGCCAGCAGCACTAGCGGGGGGGCGTTGAGTATTGAGCAGTTCTTC
v_gene: TRBV11-2
d_gene: TRBD2
abundance: many
j_gene: TRBJ2-1

CDR3aa: CASNTVTGYTF
CDR3nt: TGTGCCAGCAATACGGTCACTGGCTACACCTTC
v_gene: TRBV6-1
d_gene: -
abundance: many
j_gene: TRBJ1-2

CDR3aa: CASSEVGALYGYTF
CDR3nt: TGCGCCAGCAGCGAAGTAGGAGCCCTCTATGGCTACACCTTC
v_gene: TRBV5-1
d_gene: -
abundance: few
j_gene: TRBJ1-2

CDR3aa: CASNWGQANYGYTF
CDR3nt: TGTGCCAGCAACTGGGGACAGGCTAACTATGGCTACACCTTC
v_gene: TRBV5-5
d_gene: TRBD1
abundance: many
j_gene: TRBJ1-2

CDR3aa: CASSIGREQYF
CDR3nt: TGTGCCAGCAGTATAGGGCGCGAGCAGTACTTC
v_gene: TRBV6-1
d_gene: -
abundance: few
j_gene: TRBJ2-7

CDR3aa: CASSQAGTGGASPLHF
CDR3nt: TGTGCCAGCAGCCAGGCCGGGACAGGAGGGGCATCACCCCTCCACTTT
v_gene: TRBV3-1
d_gene: TRBD1
abundance: -
j_gene: TRBJ1-6

CDR3aa: CASSRGTAGNTIHF
CDR3nt: TGTGCCAGCAGCCGCGGGACAGCTGGAAACACCATACATTTT
v_gene: TRBV5-6
d_gene: TRBD1
abundance: -
j_gene: TRBJ1-3

CDR3aa: CAISESISRPGSGGEETQYF
CDR3nt: TGTGCCATCAGTGAGTCGATTTCGCGACCTGGGTCGGGTGGAGAAGAGACCCAGTACTTC
v_gene: TRBV10-3
d_gene: -
abundance: many
j_gene: TRBJ2-5

CDR3aa: CASSPGTEEETQYF
CDR3nt: TGTGCCAGCTCACCCGGGACAGAGGAAGAGACCCAGTACTTC
v_gene: TRBV18
d_gene: TRBD1
abundance: many
j_gene: TRBJ2-5

CDR3aa: CASSQGRMNIQYF
CDR3nt: TGTGCCAGCAGTCAGGGCAGGATGAACATTCAGTACTTC
v_gene: TRBV6-1
d_gene: -
abundance: many
j_gene: TRBJ2-4

CDR3aa: CSATQGSNQPQHF
CDR3nt: TGCAGTGCTACCCAGGGTAGCAATCAGCCCCAGCATTTT
v_gene: TRBV20-1
d_gene: -
abundance: many
j_gene: TRBJ1-5

CDR3aa: CASSLGGRGEQYF
CDR3nt: TGTGCCAGCAGTTTAGGTGGGAGGGGCGAGCAGTACTTC
v_gene: TRBV28
d_gene: TRBD2
abundance: -
j_gene: TRBJ2-7

CDR3aa: CSVGGPAGYEQYF
CDR3nt: TGCAGCGTTGGAGGGCCCGCGGGTTACGAGCAGTACTTC
v_gene: TRBV29-1
d_gene: -
abundance: many
j_gene: TRBJ2-7

CDR3aa: CASSLIRASGYKFF
CDR3nt: TGTGCCAGCAGCTTAATCCGGGCTTCGGGGTATAAGTTCTTC
v_gene: TRBV7-3
d_gene: -
abundance: many
j_gene: TRBJ2-1

CDR3aa: CASSLAGRTTEAFF
CDR3nt: TGTGCCAGCAGCTTAGCGGGCAGGACCACTGAAGCTTTCTTT
v_gene: TRBV7-2
d_gene: -
abundance: -
j_gene: TRBJ1-1

CDR3aa: CASSLRRGGATLETQYF
CDR3nt: TGTGCCAGCAGCCTCAGACGCGGGGGGGCCACTCTGGAGACCCAGTACTTC
v_gene: TRBV3-1
d_gene: TRBD2
abundance: many
j_gene: TRBJ2-5

CDR3aa: CAWSVNYGYTF
CDR3nt: TGTGCCTGGAGTGTTAACTATGGCTACACCTTC
v_gene: TRBV30
d_gene: -
abundance: many
j_gene: TRBJ1-2

CDR3aa: CASSNQVNTEAFF
CDR3nt: TGTGCCAGTAGTAATCAAGTGAACACTGAAGCTTTCTTT
v_gene: TRBV19
d_gene: -
abundance: many
j_gene: TRBJ1-1

CDR3aa: CASSIMGPNYGYTF
CDR3nt: TGTGCCAGTAGTATTATGGGGCCTAACTATGGCTACACCTTC
v_gene: TRBV19
d_gene: -
abundance: -
j_gene: TRBJ1-2

CDR3aa: CASSHLGDNQPQHF
CDR3nt: TGTGCCAGCAGCCATCTCGGAGACAATCAGCCCCAGCATTTT
v_gene: TRBV3-1
d_gene: -
abundance: many
j_gene: TRBJ1-5

CDR3aa: CASSQDGDPSEAFF
CDR3nt: TGCGCCAGCAGCCAAGACGGCGACCCGAGTGAAGCTTTCTTT
v_gene: TRBV4-1
d_gene: -
abundance: -
j_gene: TRBJ1-1

CDR3aa: CASTTGVLEQFF
CDR3nt: TGTGCCAGCACCACAGGGGTTTTGGAGCAGTTCTTC
v_gene: TRBV12-3/TRBV12-4
d_gene: TRBD1
abundance: many
j_gene: TRBJ2-1